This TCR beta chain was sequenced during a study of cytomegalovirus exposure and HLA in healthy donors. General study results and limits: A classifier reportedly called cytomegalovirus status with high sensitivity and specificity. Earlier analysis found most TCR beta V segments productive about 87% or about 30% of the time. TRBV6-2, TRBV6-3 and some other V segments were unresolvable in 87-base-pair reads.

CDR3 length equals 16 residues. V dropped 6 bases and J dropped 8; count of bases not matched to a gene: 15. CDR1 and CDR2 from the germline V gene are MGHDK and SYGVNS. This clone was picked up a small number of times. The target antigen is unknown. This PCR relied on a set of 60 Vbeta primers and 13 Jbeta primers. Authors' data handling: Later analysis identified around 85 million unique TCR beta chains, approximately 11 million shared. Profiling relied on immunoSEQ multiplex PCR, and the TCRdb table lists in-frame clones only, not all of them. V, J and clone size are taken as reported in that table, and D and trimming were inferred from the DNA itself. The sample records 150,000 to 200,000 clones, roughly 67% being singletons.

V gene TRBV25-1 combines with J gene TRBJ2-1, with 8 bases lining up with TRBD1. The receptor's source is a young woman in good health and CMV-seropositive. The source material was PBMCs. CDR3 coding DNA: TGTGCCAGCAGCAGACCAGGACAGGGCACGGAGGATGAGCAGTTCTTC. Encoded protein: CASSRPGQGTEDEQFF.